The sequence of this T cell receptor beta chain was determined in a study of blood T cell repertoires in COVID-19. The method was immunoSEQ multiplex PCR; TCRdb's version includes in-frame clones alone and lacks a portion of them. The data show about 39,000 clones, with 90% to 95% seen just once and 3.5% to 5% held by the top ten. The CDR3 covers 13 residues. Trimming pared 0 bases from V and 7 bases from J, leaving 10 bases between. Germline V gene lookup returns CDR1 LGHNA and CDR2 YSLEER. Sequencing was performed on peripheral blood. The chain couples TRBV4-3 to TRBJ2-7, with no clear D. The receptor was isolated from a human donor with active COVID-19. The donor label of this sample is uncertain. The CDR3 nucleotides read TGCGCCAGCAGCCAAGATCCGCGCGGAGAGCAGTACTTC. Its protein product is CASSQDPRGEQYF.